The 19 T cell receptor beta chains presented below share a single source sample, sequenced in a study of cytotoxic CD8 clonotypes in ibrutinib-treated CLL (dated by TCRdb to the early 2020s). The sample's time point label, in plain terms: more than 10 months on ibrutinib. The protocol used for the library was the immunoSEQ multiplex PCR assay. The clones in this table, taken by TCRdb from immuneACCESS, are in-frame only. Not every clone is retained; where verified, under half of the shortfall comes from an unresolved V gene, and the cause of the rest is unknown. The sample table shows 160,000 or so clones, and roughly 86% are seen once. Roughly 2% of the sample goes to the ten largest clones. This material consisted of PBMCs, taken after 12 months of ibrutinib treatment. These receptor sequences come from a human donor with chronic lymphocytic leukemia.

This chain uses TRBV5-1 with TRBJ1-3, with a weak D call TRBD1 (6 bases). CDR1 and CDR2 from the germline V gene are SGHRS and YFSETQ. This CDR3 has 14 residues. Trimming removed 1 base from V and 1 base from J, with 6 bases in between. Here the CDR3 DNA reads TGCGCCAGCAGCTTGACAGGGTCTGGAAACACCATATATTTT. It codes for CASSLTGSGNTIYF.

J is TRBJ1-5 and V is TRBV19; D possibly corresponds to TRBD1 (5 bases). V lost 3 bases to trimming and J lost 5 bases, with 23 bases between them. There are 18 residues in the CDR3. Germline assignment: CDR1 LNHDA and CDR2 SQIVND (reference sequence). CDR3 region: CASSIFGRGRAVDQPQHF. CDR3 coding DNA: TGTGCCAGTAGTATCTTCGGGCGGGGCCGGGCCGTGGATCAGCCCCAGCATTTT.

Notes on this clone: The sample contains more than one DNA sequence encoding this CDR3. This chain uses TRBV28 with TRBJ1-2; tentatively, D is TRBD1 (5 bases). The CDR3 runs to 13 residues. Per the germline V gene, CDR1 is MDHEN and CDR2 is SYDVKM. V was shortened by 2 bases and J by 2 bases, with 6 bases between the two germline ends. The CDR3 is CASSLGQNYGYTF. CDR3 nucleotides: TGTGCCAGCAGTTTAGGACAAAACTATGGCTACACCTTC.

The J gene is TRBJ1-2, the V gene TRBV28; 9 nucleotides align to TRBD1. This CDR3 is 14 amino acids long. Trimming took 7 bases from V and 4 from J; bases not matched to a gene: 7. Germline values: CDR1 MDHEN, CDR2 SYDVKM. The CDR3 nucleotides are TGTGCCAGCAAGACACGGGACAGGGCCTATGGCTACACCTTC. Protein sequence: CASKTRDRAYGYTF.

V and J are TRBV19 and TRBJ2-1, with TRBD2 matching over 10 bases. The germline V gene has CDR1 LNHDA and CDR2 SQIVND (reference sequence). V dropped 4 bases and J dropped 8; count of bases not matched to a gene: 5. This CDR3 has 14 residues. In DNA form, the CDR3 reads TGTGCCAGTAGTACAGGACTAGCGGTCCATGAGCAGTTCTTC. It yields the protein CASSTGLAVHEQFF.

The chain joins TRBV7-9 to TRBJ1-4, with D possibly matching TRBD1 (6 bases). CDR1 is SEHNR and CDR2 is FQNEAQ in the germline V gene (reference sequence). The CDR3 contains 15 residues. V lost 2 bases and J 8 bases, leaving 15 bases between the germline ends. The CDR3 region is CASSLNGGPEEKLFF. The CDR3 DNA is TGTGCCAGCAGCTTAAACGGGGGGCCGGAGGAAAAACTGTTTTTT. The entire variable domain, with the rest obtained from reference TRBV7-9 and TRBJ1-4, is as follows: DTGVSQNPRHKITKRGQNVTFRCDPISEHNRLYWYRQTLGQGPEFLTYFQNEAQLEKSRLLSDRFSAERPKGSFSTLEIQRTEQGDSAMYLCASSLNGGPEEKLFFGSGTQLSVL.

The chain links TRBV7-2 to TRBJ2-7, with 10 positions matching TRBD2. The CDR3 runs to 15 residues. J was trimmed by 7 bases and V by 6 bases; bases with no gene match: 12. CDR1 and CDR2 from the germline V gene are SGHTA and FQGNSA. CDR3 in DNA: TGTGCCAGCAGACTGGGGGCTAGCGGGAGAGGAGAGCAGTACTTC. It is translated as CASRLGASGRGEQYF. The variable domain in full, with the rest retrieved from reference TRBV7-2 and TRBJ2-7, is GAGVSQSPSNKVTEKGKDVELRCDPISGHTALYWYRQSLGQGLEFLIYFQGNSAPDKSGLPSDRFSAERTGGSVSTLTIQRTQQEDSAVYLCASRLGASGRGEQYFGPGTRLTVT.

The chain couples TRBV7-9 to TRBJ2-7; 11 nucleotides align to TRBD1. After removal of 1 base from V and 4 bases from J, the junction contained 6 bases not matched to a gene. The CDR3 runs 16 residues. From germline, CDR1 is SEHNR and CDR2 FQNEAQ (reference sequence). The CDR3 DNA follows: TGTGCCAGCAGCTTAGACCCAGGACAGGGGGCGTACGAGCAGTACTTC. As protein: CASSLDPGQGAYEQYF.

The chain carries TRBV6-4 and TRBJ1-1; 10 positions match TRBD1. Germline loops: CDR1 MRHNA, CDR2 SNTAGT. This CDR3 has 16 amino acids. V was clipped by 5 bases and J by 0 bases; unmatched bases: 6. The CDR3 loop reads CASSRTGGIVNTEAFF. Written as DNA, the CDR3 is TGTGCCAGCAGTAGGACAGGGGGGATTGTGAACACTGAAGCTTTCTTT.

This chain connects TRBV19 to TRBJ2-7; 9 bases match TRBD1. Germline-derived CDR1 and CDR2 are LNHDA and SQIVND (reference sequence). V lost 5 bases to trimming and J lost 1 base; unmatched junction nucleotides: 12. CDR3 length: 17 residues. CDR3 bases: TGTGCCAGTAGTCCGAAGGACCGGGACAGGGTGTCCTACGAGCAGTACTTC. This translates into CASSPKDRDRVSYEQYF. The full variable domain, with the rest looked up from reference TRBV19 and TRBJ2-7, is DGGITQSPKYLFRKEGQNVTLSCEQNLNHDAMYWYRQDPGQGLRLIYYSQIVNDFQKGDIAEGYSVSREKKESFPLTVTSAQKNPTAFYLCASSPKDRDRVSYEQYFGPGTRLTVT.

The CDR3 region has the DNA TGTGCCAGTAGTATAGATCTTTCAGCTAACTATGGCTACACCTTC. This translates into CASSIDLSANYGYTF. This rearrangement joins TRBV19 to TRBJ1-2; no clear D gene. Looked up from germline, CDR1 is LNHDA and CDR2 is SQIVND (reference sequence). V lost 0 bases to trimming and J lost 0 bases, with 8 bases between them. CDR3 length equals 15 residues.

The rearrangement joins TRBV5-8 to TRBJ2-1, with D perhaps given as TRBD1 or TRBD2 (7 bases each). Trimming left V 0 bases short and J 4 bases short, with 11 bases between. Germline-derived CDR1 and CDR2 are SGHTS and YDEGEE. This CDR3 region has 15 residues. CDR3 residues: CASSLAGGVYNEQFF. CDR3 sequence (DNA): TGTGCCAGCAGCTTGGCAGGGGGGGTATACAATGAGCAGTTCTTC.

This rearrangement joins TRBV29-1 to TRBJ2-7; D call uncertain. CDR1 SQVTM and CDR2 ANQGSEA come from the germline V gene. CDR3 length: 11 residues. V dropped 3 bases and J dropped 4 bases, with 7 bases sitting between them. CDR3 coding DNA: TGCAGCGTTGATTCTGGGTACGAGCAGTACTTC. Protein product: CSVDSGYEQYF.

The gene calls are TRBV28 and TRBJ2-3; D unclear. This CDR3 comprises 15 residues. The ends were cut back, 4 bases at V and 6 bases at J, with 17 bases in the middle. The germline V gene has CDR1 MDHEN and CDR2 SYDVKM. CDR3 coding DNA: TGTGCCAGCAGTTCCCCCGGTGTTTCTCGGGATACGCAGTATTTT. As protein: CASSSPGVSRDTQYF.

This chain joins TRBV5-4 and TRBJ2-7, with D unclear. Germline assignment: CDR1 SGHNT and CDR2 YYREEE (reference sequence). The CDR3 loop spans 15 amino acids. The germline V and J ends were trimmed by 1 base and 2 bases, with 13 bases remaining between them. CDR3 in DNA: TGTGCCAGCAGCTTGCAACAGCGTAATACCTACGAGCAGTACTTC. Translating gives CASSLQQRNTYEQYF.

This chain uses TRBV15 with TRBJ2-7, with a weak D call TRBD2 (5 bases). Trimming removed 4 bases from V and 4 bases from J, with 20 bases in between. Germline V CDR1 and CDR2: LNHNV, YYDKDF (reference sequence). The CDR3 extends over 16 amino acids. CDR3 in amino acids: CATSILPRAGVYEQYF. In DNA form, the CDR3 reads TGTGCCACCAGCATTCTTCCTAGGGCCGGGGTTTACGAGCAGTACTTC.

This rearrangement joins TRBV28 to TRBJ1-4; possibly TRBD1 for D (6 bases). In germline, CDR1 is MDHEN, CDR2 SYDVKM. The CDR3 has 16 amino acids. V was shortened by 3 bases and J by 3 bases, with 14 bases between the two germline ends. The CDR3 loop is CASSFPRGRANEKLFF. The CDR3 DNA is TGTGCCAGCAGTTTCCCAAGGGGGAGGGCTAATGAAAAACTGTTTTTT.

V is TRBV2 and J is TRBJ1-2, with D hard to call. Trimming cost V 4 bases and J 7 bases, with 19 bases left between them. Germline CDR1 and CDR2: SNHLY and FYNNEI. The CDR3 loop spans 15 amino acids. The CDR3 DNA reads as TGTGCCAGCAGTGCAAAGGCTTCCGTGTTGGGTGGCTACACCTTC. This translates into CASSAKASVLGGYTF.

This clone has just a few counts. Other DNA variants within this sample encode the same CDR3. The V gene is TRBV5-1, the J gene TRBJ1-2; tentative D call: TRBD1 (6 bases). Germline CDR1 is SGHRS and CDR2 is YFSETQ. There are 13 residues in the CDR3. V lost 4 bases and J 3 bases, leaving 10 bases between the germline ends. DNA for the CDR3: TGCGCCAGCAGCCAGACAGGCGACTATGGCTACACCTTC. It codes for CASSQTGDYGYTF. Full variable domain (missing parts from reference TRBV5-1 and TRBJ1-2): KAGVTQTPRYLIKTRGQQVTLSCSPISGHRSVSWYQQTPGQGLQFLFEYFSETQRNKGNFPGRFSGRQFSNSRSEMNVSTLELGDSALYLCASSQTGDYGYTFGSGTRLTVV.